This TCR beta chain was obtained from a study of CD8+ T cells in alopecia areata. General study findings and limits: Tofacitinib did not eliminate many expanded lesional clones from scalp or blood.

TCR sequencing used cDNA made by reverse transcription of extracted RNA. Clones were sequenced by immunoSEQ multiplex PCR, and TCRdb holds only the in-frame ones, with some missing. The data hold 100,000 to 130,000 clones, with 65% to 85% observed a single time. In the case of this clone: Its antigen remains unidentified.

This CDR3 contains 14 residues. Germline V gives CDR1 SGHAT, CDR2 FQNNGV. The ends lost 4 bases at V and 2 bases at J; junction bases unmatched: 3. Treatment specified: oral pan-JAK inhibitor, 5-10 mg twice daily. Researchers gathered lesional scalp punch biopsies and peripheral blood from patients with alopecia areata. The chain couples TRBV11-2 to TRBJ2-7, with 9 bases lining up with TRBD1. Specimen: CD8+ T cells sorted from blood, collected at week 24, from a patient treated with tofacitinib. This clonotype was sampled from a human donor with alopecia areata. The CDR3 DNA is TGTGCCAGCAGCTGGGGACAGGGTGCCTACGAGCAGTACTTC. Its translation is CASSWGQGAYEQYF.